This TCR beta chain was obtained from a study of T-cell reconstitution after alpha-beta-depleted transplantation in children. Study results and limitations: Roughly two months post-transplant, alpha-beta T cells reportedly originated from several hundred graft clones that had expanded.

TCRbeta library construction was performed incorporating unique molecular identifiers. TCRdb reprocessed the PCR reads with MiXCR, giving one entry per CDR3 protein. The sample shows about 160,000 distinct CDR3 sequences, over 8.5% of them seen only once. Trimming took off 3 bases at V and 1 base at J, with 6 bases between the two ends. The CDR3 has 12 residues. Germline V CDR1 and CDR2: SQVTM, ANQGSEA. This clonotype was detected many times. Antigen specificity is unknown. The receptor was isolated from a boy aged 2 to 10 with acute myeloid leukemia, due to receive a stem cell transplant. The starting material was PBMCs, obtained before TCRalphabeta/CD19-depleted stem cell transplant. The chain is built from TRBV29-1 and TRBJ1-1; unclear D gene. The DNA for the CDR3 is TGCAGCGTTGATGAACGGAACACTGAAGCTTTCTTT. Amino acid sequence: CSVDERNTEAFF.